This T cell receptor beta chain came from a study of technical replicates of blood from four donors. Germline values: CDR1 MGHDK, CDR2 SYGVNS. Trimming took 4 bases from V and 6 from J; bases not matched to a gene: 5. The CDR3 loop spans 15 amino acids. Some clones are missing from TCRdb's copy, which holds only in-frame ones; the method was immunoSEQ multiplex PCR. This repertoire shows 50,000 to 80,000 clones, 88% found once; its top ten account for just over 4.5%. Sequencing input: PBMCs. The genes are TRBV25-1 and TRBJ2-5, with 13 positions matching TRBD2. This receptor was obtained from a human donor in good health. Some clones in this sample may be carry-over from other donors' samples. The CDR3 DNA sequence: TGTGCCAGCAGTGCCTCGGGACTAGCGGGAAAGACCCAGTACTTC. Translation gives CASSASGLAGKTQYF.